A selection of T cell receptor beta chains follows, all from one sample in a study of blood T cells in healthy people across ages. TCRdb used MiXCR to reprocess the 5' RACE reads, holding one entry per CDR3 protein. In the table there are roughly 1,500,000 distinct CDR3 sequences, roughly 45% of which are singletons. Sequencing was done on a sample of blood. These receptors all come from a woman aged 18-35 years in good health. Both conserved end residues are part of each CDR3. D genes are given only for firm matches. Only part of the rows carry a size: once, few, many, or a class if the clone is expanded.

v_call	j_call	clone_size	d_call	cdr3_nt	cdr3_aa
TRBV6-4	TRBJ2-1	few	TRBD2	TGTGCCAGCAGGCCCGGGACTAGCGGGGCCTACAATGAGCAGTTCTTC	CASRPGTSGAYNEQFF
TRBV7-8	TRBJ2-7	-	-	TGTGCCAGCAGCCCAAACCCATACGGGAATTCCTACGAGCAGTACTTC	CASSPNPYGNSYEQYF
TRBV18	TRBJ2-1	-	TRBD2	TGTGCCAGCTCACCTGGAGGTAGCGGGGGGTATTACAATGAGCAGTTCTTC	CASSPGGSGGYYNEQFF
TRBV12-3/TRBV12-4	TRBJ2-7	-	TRBD1	TGTACCAGCTCGGACAGGTCCTACAATGAGCAGTACTTC	CTSSDRSYNEQYF
TRBV19	TRBJ2-2	-	-	TGTGCCAGTACCCTAGGTGGGAGTCAGTTCACCGGGGAGCTGTTTTTT	CASTLGGSQFTGELFF
TRBV5-1	TRBJ1-4	-	-	TGCGCCAGCAGCCCGTCGGATATTACGTTTATGGAAAAACTGTTTTTT	CASSPSDITFMEKLFF
TRBV2	TRBJ2-5	-	TRBD2	TGTGCCAGCAGTACACCTAGCGGGAGCTCCTACAATGAGCAGTACTTC	CASSTPSGSSYNEQYF
TRBV6-6	TRBJ2-7	-	TRBD2	TGTGCCAGCAGCGCCGGGACTAGCGGGGGTTTACGCGAGCAGTACTTC	CASSAGTSGGLREQYF
TRBV7-2	TRBJ2-1	-	TRBD2	TGTGCCAGCAGCTCCCCGGACCAGGGACTAGCGGGGAATAAGCAGTTCTTC	CASSSPDQGLAGNKQFF
TRBV6-5	TRBJ1-5	-	TRBD1	TGTGCCAGCACTCCCTCACAGGGGAACCAGCCCCAGCATTTT	CASTPSQGNQPQHF
TRBV2	TRBJ1-6	-	-	TGTGCCAGCAGCAAGGACAGCCTAAATTCACCCCTCCACTTT	CASSKDSLNSPLHF
TRBV7-9	TRBJ1-3	-	-	TGTGCCAGCAGCCCATTTCTGCCCGTTGGAAACACCATATATTTT	CASSPFLPVGNTIYF
TRBV7-9	TRBJ1-1	few	-	TGTGCCAGCAGCTTGGGGCAGAACCCGAACACTGAAGCTTTCTTT	CASSLGQNPNTEAFF
TRBV20-1	TRBJ1-1	-	-	TGCAGTGCTAGAGTGAGGGCGGGGAACACTGAAGCTTTCTTT	CSARVRAGNTEAFF
TRBV7-9	TRBJ2-1	few	-	TGTGCCAGCAGCTTTAGCTGGGCGGGGATCAACAATGAGCAGTTCTTC	CASSFSWAGINNEQFF
TRBV7-2	TRBJ2-7	-	-	TGTGCCAGCAGCCTGCAGGGTCTATCCTACAATGAGCAGTACTTC	CASSLQGLSYNEQYF
TRBV9	TRBJ2-3	-	-	TGTGCCAGCAGGTCCCCCCTTCTCTCGGGACTTTCCACAGATACGCAGTATTTT	CASRSPLLSGLSTDTQYF
TRBV20-1	TRBJ2-5	-	-	TGCAGTGCGCTAGAGTCGTTGCCAGACGAGACCCAGTACTTC	CSALESLPDETQYF
TRBV20-1	TRBJ1-2	once	-	TGCAGTGCTAGAGATACGGGGTATTTCGGTGGCTACACCTTC	CSARDTGYFGGYTF
TRBV9	TRBJ1-1	-	-	TGTGCCAGCAGCGCCGCGGACACTGAAGCTTTCTTT	CASSAADTEAFF
TRBV10-3	TRBJ2-1	-	-	TGTGCCATCAGTGAGTCTAGGGACGCCGATGAGCAGTTCTTC	CAISESRDADEQFF
TRBV7-9	TRBJ2-7	-	TRBD2	TGTGCCAGCAGCCTCCGACTAGCGCCAACCTACGAGCAGTACTTC	CASSLRLAPTYEQYF
TRBV20-1	TRBJ2-7	many	-	TGCAGTGACCCGCGTGAGAATCTCTACGAGCAGTACTTC	CSDPRENLYEQYF
TRBV19	TRBJ2-7	-	TRBD1	TGTGCCAGTAGTCCCGACAGGGGGCTAGGGACCTACGAGCAGTACTTC	CASSPDRGLGTYEQYF
TRBV7-3	TRBJ2-3	few	-	TGTGCCAGCAGCTTAACGATAGGGGGTGGAGATACGCAGTATTTT	CASSLTIGGGDTQYF
TRBV7-2	TRBJ2-1	-	TRBD2	TGTGCCAGCAGCGCGGGACTACTATTTGGTGGTGAGCAGTTCTTC	CASSAGLLFGGEQFF
TRBV20-1	TRBJ2-5	-	-	TGCACAACCGGGACCGGCGGTGAGCAGTACTTC	CTTGTGGEQYF
TRBV20-1	TRBJ1-2	-	-	TGCAGTGCTAGGTCGGGGGCGGGCTATGGCTACACCTTC	CSARSGAGYGYTF
TRBV6-5	TRBJ2-5	-	TRBD2	TGTGCCAGCAGAATAGCGGGAGGGTCCTACAATGAGCAGTACTTC	CASRIAGGSYNEQYF
TRBV6-5	TRBJ2-7	-	TRBD1	TGTGCCAGCGGCCGACGACAGGGGGAATACGAGCAGTACTTC	CASGRRQGEYEQYF
TRBV30	TRBJ1-6	few	-	TGTGCCTGGGGGACTAGGAATTCACCCCTCCACTTT	CAWGTRNSPLHF
TRBV7-2	TRBJ1-6	-	TRBD1	TGTGCCAGGCCGGGAGGGGGCGTGAATTCACCCCTCCACTTT	CARPGGGVNSPLHF
TRBV5-1	TRBJ1-2	-	TRBD1	TGCGCCAGCAGCTTGGGAAACGATGGGACAGTGCCTAACTATGGCTACACCTTC	CASSLGNDGTVPNYGYTF
TRBV20-1	TRBJ2-2	few	TRBD2	TGCAGTGCCGGGACTAGCGTGTTCACCGGGGAGCTGTTTTTT	CSAGTSVFTGELFF
TRBV10-3	TRBJ2-7	few	-	TGTGCCATCAGTCCCCTCGGCAGTCTCGAGGAGCAGTACTTC	CAISPLGSLEEQYF
TRBV6-6	TRBJ2-3	few	TRBD2	TGTGCCAGCAGGAGGAGCGGGAGGGCGTCAGATACGCAGTATTTT	CASRRSGRASDTQYF
TRBV20-1	TRBJ2-7	few	-	TGCAGTGCTAGATATCCGGGGTTAAGTTCTGTCGAGCAGTACTTC	CSARYPGLSSVEQYF
TRBV20-1	TRBJ2-7	-	TRBD2	TGCAGTGCCCTTTCCGGGACTAGCGGGATTCTTGAGCAGTACTTC	CSALSGTSGILEQYF
TRBV11-2	TRBJ2-7	-	TRBD2	TGTGCCAGCAGCCCTATGGGGGGAGGGCCGTACGAGCAGTACTTC	CASSPMGGGPYEQYF
TRBV14	TRBJ2-1	-	-	TGTGCCAGCAGCCAAGATCTGGGGGCAGGGGTCGGCAATGAGCAGTTCTTC	CASSQDLGAGVGNEQFF
TRBV28	TRBJ2-1	-	TRBD2	TGTGCCAGCAAATCCGGGGGGGATTTCGATGAGCAGTTCTTC	CASKSGGDFDEQFF
TRBV7-2	TRBJ2-1	many	-	TGTGCCAGCAGCCTCCTCGGGGGCCCCTACAATGAGCAGTTCTTC	CASSLLGGPYNEQFF
TRBV6-5	TRBJ2-1	few	-	TGTGCCAGCAGTTACCGGCGTCAGGGCTGGAACAATGAGCAGTTCTTC	CASSYRRQGWNNEQFF
TRBV29-1	TRBJ2-1	few	-	TGCAGCGTTGAGGGGTCGTCTAGCTCCTACAATGAGCAGTTCTTC	CSVEGSSSSYNEQFF
TRBV11-2	TRBJ1-4	few	-	TGTGCCAGCAGCTCCTCAGCGATTGCAACTAATGAAAAACTGTTTTTT	CASSSSAIATNEKLFF